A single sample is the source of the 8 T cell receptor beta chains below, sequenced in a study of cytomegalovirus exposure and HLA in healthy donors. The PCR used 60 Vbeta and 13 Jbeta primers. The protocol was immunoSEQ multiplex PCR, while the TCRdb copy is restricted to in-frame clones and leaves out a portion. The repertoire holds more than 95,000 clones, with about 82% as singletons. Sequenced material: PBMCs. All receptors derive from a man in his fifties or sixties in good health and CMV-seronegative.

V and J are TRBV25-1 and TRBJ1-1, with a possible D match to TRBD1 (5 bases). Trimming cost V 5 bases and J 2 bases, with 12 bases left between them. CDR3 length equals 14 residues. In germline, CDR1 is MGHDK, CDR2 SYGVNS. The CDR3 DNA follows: TGTGCCAGCAGTCTTCAGGGATTTAACACTGAAGCTTTCTTT. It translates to CASSLQGFNTEAFF.

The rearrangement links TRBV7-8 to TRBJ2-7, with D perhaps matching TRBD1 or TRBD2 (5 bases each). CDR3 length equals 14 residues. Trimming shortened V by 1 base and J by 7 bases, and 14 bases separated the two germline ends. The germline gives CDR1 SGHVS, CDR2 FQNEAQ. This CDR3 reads CASSLGGGGGEQYV. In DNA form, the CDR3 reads TGTGCCAGCAGCTTAGGGGGCGGAGGCGGGGAGCAGTACGTC.

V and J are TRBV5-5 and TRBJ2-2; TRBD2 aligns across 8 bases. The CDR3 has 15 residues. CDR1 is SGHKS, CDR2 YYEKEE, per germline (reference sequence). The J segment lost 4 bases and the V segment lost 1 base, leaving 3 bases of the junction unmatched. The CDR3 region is CASSLSGGTTGELFF. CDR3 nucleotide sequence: TGTGCCAGCAGCTTGAGCGGGGGAACCACCGGGGAGCTGTTTTTT.

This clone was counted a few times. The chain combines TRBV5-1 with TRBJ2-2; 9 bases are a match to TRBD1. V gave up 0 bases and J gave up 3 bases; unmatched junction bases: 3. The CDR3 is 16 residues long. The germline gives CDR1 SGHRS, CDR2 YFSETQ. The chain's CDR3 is CASSLAWDRDTGELFF. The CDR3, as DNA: TGCGCCAGCAGCTTGGCCTGGGACAGGGACACCGGGGAGCTGTTTTTT. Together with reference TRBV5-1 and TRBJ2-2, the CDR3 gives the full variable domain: KAGVTQTPRYLIKTRGQQVTLSCSPISGHRSVSWYQQTPGQGLQFLFEYFSETQRNKGNFPGRFSGRQFSNSRSEMNVSTLELGDSALYLCASSLAWDRDTGELFFGEGSRLTVL.

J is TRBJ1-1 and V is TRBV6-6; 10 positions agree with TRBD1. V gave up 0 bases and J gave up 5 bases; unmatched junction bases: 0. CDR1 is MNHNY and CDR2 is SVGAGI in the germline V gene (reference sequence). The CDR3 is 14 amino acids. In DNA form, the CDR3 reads TGTGCCAGCAGTTACTCGGACAGGGGGACTGAAGCTTTCTTT. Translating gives CASSYSDRGTEAFF.

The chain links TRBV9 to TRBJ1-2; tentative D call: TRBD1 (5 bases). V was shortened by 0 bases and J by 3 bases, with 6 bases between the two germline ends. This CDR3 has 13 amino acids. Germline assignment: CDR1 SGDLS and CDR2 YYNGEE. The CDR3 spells CASSVGRDYGYTF. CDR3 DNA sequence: TGTGCCAGCAGCGTAGGCAGGGACTATGGCTACACCTTC.

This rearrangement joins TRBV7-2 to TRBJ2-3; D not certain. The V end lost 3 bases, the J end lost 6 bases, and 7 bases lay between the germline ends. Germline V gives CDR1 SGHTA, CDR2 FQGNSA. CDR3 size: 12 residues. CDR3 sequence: CASSFYDDTQYF. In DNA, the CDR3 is TGTGCCAGCAGCTTCTATGATGATACGCAGTATTTT.

Here the CDR3 DNA reads TGTGCCAGTAGTATGGGACAGTTGAGCCAGACCCAGTACTTC. It is translated as CASSMGQLSQTQYF. This chain uses TRBV19 with TRBJ2-5, with 7 bases aligning to TRBD1. The CDR3 extends over 14 amino acids. J lost 6 bases, V lost 3 bases, and 7 bases had no gene match. Germline V gene data show CDR1 as LNHDA and CDR2 as SQIVND (reference sequence).